This entry concerns a single TCR beta chain. This sample stems from a study of T cells after yellow fever vaccination. Researchers made TCR cDNA using 5'RACE template switching, and this step added a universal primer site and UMIs. One entry per CDR3 protein results from TCRdb running MiXCR on the 5' RACE reads. The repertoire holds approximately 300,000 distinct CDR3 sequences, over 10% seen once, with 0.4% to 0.55% in the top ten. The CDR3 extends over 17 amino acids. Germline-derived CDR1 and CDR2 are GTSNPN and SVGIG (reference sequence). Trimming removed 4 bases from V and 3 bases from J; junction bases left unmatched: 15.

The TCR sequence derives from a man under 40 who received the YFV17D yellow fever vaccine. Sequencing was performed on CD4+ T cells sorted from PBMCs, taken 45 days after the yellow fever booster vaccination. The rearrangement joins TRBV30 to TRBJ2-7; 10 positions agree with TRBD2. The CDR3 spells CAWTQSLLAGTLYEQYF. The CDR3 DNA is TGTGCCTGGACGCAATCCCTACTAGCGGGGACCCTCTACGAGCAGTACTTC.